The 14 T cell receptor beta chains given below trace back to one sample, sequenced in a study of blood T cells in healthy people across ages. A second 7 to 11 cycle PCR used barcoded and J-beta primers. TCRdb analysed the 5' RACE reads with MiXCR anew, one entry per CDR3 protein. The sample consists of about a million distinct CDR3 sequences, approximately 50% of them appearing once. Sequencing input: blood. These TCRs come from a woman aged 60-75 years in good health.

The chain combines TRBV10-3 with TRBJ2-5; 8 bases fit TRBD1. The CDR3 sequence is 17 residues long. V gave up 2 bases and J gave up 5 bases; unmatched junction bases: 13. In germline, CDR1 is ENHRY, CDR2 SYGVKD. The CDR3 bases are TGTGCCATCAGTGAGGCTCACGGGGGACAGGTCCGGGAGACCCAGTACTTC. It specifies CAISEAHGGQVRETQYF.

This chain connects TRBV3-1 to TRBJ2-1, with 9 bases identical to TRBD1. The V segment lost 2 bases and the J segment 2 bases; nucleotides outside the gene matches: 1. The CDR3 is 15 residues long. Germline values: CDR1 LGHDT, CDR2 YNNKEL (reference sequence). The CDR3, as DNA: TGTGCCAGCAGCCAACGACAGGGGGCCTACAATGAGCAGTTCTTC. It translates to CASSQRQGAYNEQFF.

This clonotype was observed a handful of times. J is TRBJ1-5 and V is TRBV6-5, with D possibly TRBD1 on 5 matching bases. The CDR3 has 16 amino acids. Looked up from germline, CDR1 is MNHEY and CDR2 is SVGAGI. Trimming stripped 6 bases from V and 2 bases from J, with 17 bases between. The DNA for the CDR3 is TGTGCCAGCAGCCCTCTATGGGGGGAGGGCAATCAGCCCCAGCATTTT. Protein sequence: CASSPLWGEGNQPQHF.

The CDR3 protein is CASSFSAHYEQYF. The CDR3 DNA reads TGTGCCAGCAGCTTTTCGGCCCACTACGAGCAGTACTTC. The chain carries TRBV7-3 and TRBJ2-7, with D unclear. This CDR3 has 13 amino acids. CDR1 and CDR2 (germline): SGHTA, FQGTGA. The ends were cut back, 3 bases at V and 3 bases at J, with 9 bases in the middle.

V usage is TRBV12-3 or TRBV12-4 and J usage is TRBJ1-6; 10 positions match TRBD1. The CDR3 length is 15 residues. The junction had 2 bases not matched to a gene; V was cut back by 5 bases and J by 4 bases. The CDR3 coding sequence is TGTGCCAGCAGTAGGGACAGGGGATATAATTCACCCCTCCACTTT. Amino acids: CASSRDRGYNSPLHF.

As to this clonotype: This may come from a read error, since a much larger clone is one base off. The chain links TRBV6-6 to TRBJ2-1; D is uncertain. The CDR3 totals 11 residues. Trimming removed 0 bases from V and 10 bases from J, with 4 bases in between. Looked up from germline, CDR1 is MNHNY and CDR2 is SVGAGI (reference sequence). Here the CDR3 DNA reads TGTGCCAGCAGTTACTCGGAGGAGCAGTTCTTC. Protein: CASSYSEEQFF.

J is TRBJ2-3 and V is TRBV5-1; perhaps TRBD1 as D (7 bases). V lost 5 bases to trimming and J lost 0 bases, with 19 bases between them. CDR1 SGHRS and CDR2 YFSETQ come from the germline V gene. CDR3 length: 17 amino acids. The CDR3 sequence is CASSSYPQGTSTDTQYF. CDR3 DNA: TGCGCCAGCAGTTCCTACCCACAGGGGACTAGCACAGATACGCAGTATTTT.

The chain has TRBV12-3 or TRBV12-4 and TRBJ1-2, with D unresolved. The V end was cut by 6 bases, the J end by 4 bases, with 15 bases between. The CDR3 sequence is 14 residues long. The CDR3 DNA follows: TGTGCCAGCAGCCCTCTTAGTACCTTCTATGGCTACACCTTC. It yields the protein CASSPLSTFYGYTF.

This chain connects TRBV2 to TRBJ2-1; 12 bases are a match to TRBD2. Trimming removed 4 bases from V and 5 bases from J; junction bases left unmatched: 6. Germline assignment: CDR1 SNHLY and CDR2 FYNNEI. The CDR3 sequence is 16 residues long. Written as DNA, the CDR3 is TGTGCCAGCAGTGGCCCCCGACTAGCGGGGGACAATGAGCAGTTCTTC. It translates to CASSGPRLAGDNEQFF. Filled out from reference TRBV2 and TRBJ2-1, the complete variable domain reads EPEVTQTPSHQVTQMGQEVILRCVPISNHLYFYWYRQILGQKVEFLVSFYNNEISEKSEIFDDQFSVERPDGSNFTLKIRSTKLEDSAMYFCASSGPRLAGDNEQFFGPGTRLTVL.

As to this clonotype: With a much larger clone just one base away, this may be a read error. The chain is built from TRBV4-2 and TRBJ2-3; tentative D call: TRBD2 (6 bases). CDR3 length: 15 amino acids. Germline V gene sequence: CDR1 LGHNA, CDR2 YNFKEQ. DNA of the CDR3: TGTGCCAGCATCCAAGCGGGTGGTAGCACAGATACGCAGTATTTT. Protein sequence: CASIQAGGSTDTQYF.

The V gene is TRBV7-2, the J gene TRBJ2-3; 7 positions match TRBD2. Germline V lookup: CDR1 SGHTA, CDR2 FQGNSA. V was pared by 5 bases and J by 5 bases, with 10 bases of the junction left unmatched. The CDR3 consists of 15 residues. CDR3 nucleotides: TGTGCCAGCAGCCCACCTAGCGGAGGGGTAGATACGCAGTATTTT. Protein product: CASSPPSGGVDTQYF. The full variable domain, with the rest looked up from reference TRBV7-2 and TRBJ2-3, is GAGVSQSPSNKVTEKGKDVELRCDPISGHTALYWYRQSLGQGLEFLIYFQGNSAPDKSGLPSDRFSAERTGGSVSTLTIQRTQQEDSAVYLCASSPPSGGVDTQYFGPGTRLTVL.

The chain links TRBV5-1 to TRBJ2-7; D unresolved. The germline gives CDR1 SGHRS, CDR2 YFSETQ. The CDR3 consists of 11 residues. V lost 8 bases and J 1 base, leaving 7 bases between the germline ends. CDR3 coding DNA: TGCGCCAGAGATGGGTCCTACGAGCAGTACTTC. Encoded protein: CARDGSYEQYF.

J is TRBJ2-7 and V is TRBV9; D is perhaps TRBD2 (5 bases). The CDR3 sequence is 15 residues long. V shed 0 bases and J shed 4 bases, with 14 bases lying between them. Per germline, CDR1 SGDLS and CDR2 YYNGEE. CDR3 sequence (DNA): TGTGCCAGCAGCGTAGGGGTGGGAGCTCATTACGAGCAGTACTTC. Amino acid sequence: CASSVGVGAHYEQYF. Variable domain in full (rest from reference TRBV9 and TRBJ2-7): DSGVTQTPKHLITATGQRVTLRCSPRSGDLSVYWYQQSLDQGLQFLIQYYNGEERAKGNILERFSAQQFPDLHSELNLSSLELGDSALYFCASSVGVGAHYEQYFGPGTRLTVT.

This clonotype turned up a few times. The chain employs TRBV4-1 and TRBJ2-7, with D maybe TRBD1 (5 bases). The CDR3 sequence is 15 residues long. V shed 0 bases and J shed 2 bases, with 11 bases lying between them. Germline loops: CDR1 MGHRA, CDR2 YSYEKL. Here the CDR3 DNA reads TGCGCCAGCAGCCAAGATAGTGCAGGGCCCTACGAGCAGTACTTC. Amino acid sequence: CASSQDSAGPYEQYF.